This paragraph reports one TCR beta chain. Its antigen is not identified. The source of the sample is a study of T cell responses to AZD1222 COVID-19 vaccine. Study summary: Second-dose timings of about 4 or about 12 weeks were pooled. Study results and caveats: Samples come after the peak T cell response, not at day 14. Close to half of spike-specific TCRs reportedly recognize unmutated variant regions.

The assay was immunoSEQ multiplex PCR, and TCRdb's table has in-frame clones only and misses some. The sample records approximately 100,000 clones, about 91% being singletons. V was pared by 3 bases and J by 2 bases, with 8 bases between. The CDR3 runs 14 residues. Germline loops: CDR1 SGHNT, CDR2 YYREEE (reference sequence). The chain couples TRBV5-4 to TRBJ1-4; weak D call: TRBD1 (5 bases). The receptor comes from an adult in good health. The material was peripheral blood, obtained on day 0 of AZD1222 vaccination. CDR3 residues: CASSYRNTNEKLFF. The CDR3, as DNA: TGTGCCAGCAGCTACAGGAACACTAATGAAAAACTGTTTTTT.